These 14 T cell receptor beta chains were sequenced from one sample in a study of T cell repertoires in cytomegalovirus infection. TCRdb re-derived calls from the reads in MiXCR, one entry per CDR3 protein. The sample has 250,000 or so distinct CDR3 sequences, over 15% seen once. The sequencing sample was made of CD8+ T cells from PBMCs. The receptors here all came from a human donor in good health (CMV status not recorded). Some clones in this sample may be carry-over from other donors' samples.

The V and J genes are TRBV9 and TRBJ1-1; 9 nucleotides agree with TRBD1. The CDR3 has 15 amino acids. The V gene end was trimmed by 4 bases and the J gene end by 6 bases; junction bases not matched to a gene: 10. Germline lookup yields CDR1 SGDLS and CDR2 YYNGEE. Here the CDR3 DNA reads TGTGCCAGCAGCTCAGGACCGGGACAGGGTCCTGAAGCTTTCTTT. Its protein is CASSSGPGQGPEAFF.

The chain has TRBV7-9 and TRBJ2-7; D may correspond to TRBD1 or TRBD2 (5 bases each). CDR3 size: 15 residues. Trimming left V 5 bases short and J 2 bases short, with 16 bases between. Germline-derived CDR1 and CDR2 are SEHNR and FQNEAQ (reference sequence). The CDR3 DNA is TGTGCCAGCAGCAATCCCGGGGCAGGTGCCTACGAGCAGTACTTC. It translates to CASSNPGAGAYEQYF. Full variable domain (missing parts from reference TRBV7-9 and TRBJ2-7): DTGVSQNPRHKITKRGQNVTFRCDPISEHNRLYWYRQTLGQGPEFLTYFQNEAQLEKSRLLSDRFSAERPKGSFSTLEIQRTEQGDSAMYLCASSNPGAGAYEQYFGPGTRLTVT.

Ten or more counts support this clonotype. The chain is built from TRBV27 and TRBJ1-2, with no clear D. V was clipped by 11 bases and J by 7 bases, with 14 bases between them. The CDR3 consists of 11 residues. CDR1 is MNHEY and CDR2 is SMNVEV in the germline V gene (reference sequence). CDR3 in amino acids: CAAGPPGGYTF. CDR3 nucleotides: TGTGCCGCCGGGCCACCCGGTGGCTACACCTTC.

This rearrangement joins TRBV19 to TRBJ2-7, with D perhaps matching TRBD1 (5 bases). Germline V gives CDR1 LNHDA, CDR2 SQIVND (reference sequence). The CDR3 covers 15 residues. The V end lost 3 bases, the J end lost 2 bases, and 14 bases lay between the germline ends. The CDR3 nucleotides read TGTGCCAGTAGTATCCGCAGGGATATCACCTACGAGCAGTACTTC. Translation: CASSIRRDITYEQYF. Combining the CDR3 with reference TRBV19 and TRBJ2-7 gives the whole variable domain DGGITQSPKYLFRKEGQNVTLSCEQNLNHDAMYWYRQDPGQGLRLIYYSQIVNDFQKGDIAEGYSVSREKKESFPLTVTSAQKNPTAFYLCASSIRRDITYEQYFGPGTRLTVT.

This clonotype has at least ten counts. This chain connects TRBV7-8 to TRBJ2-2; perhaps TRBD2 as D (5 bases). V was shortened by 3 bases and J by 5 bases, with 13 bases between the two germline ends. Germline V gene lookup returns CDR1 SGHVS and CDR2 FQNEAQ. This CDR3 comprises 15 residues. The CDR3 spells CASSFLDGETGELFF. DNA of the CDR3: TGTGCCAGCAGCTTTTTAGACGGGGAGACCGGGGAGCTGTTTTTT.

This clonotype was detected only a few times. The rearrangement joins TRBV29-1 to TRBJ2-1; 7 bases match TRBD2. This CDR3 is 16 amino acids long. V gave up 4 bases and J gave up 2 bases; unmatched junction bases: 11. From germline, CDR1 is SQVTM and CDR2 ANQGSEA. The CDR3 protein is CSVGFGAGFPYNEQFF. The CDR3 DNA reads TGCAGCGTTGGATTCGGAGCGGGGTTCCCCTACAATGAGCAGTTCTTC.

The chain links TRBV9 to TRBJ2-7; 7 positions agree with TRBD1. The junction had 8 bases not matched to a gene; V was cut back by 5 bases and J by 3 bases. This CDR3 is built from 14 residues. Looked up from germline, CDR1 is SGDLS and CDR2 is YYNGEE. CDR3 coding DNA: TGTGCCAGCAGTCAACAGGGGATCGGCTACGAGCAGTACTTC. It specifies CASSQQGIGYEQYF. The variable domain in full, completed from reference TRBV9 and TRBJ2-7, reads DSGVTQTPKHLITATGQRVTLRCSPRSGDLSVYWYQQSLDQGLQFLIQYYNGEERAKGNILERFSAQQFPDLHSELNLSSLELGDSALYFCASSQQGIGYEQYFGPGTRLTVT.

This clonotype has ten or more counts. This chain uses TRBV6-5 with TRBJ1-1; D remains unclear. The CDR3 has 14 residues. Trimming took 0 bases from V and 4 from J, leaving 9 bases between them. Germline assignment: CDR1 MNHEY and CDR2 SVGAGI. The CDR3 spells CASSYSGIGTEAFF. Here the CDR3 DNA reads TGTGCCAGCAGTTACTCAGGGATAGGCACTGAAGCTTTCTTT.

The V gene is TRBV29-1, the J gene TRBJ1-2, with a tentative D call TRBD1 (5 bases). Germline V lookup: CDR1 SQVTM, CDR2 ANQGSEA. The CDR3 has 14 residues. Trimming left V 4 bases short and J 6 bases short, with 18 bases between. The CDR3 DNA follows: TGCAGCGTTGTTCAGGGCCTTATTATAGATGGCTACACCTTC. It yields the protein CSVVQGLIIDGYTF.

The rearrangement joins TRBV27 to TRBJ2-3, with a weak D call TRBD2 (6 bases). CDR1 MNHEY and CDR2 SMNVEV come from the germline V gene (reference sequence). The V and J ends lost 10 bases and 6 bases respectively, with 17 bases between them. This CDR3 contains 13 residues. The DNA for the CDR3 is TGTGCCACCGAAGACGGGGGTAGGGATACGCAGTATTTT. It is translated as CATEDGGRDTQYF.

There are many counts of this clonotype. The chain couples TRBV7-9 to TRBJ1-1; weak D call: TRBD1 (5 bases). V was trimmed by 10 bases and J by 4 bases, leaving 19 bases between them. The CDR3 loop spans 14 amino acids. Per germline, CDR1 SEHNR and CDR2 FQNEAQ (reference sequence). In DNA form, the CDR3 reads TGTGCCATGGGAACCAGGGAGGGCGGCACTGAAGCTTTCTTT. Protein: CAMGTREGGTEAFF.

The gene calls are TRBV6-2 or TRBV6-3 and TRBJ2-7; weak D call: TRBD1 (5 bases). The CDR3 covers 13 residues. V was cut by 5 bases and J by 2 bases, with 10 bases left in between. Looked up from germline, CDR1 is MNHEY and CDR2 is SVGEGT. The CDR3 DNA sequence: TGTGCCAGCAGTGGGGCGCGGCCCTACGAGCAGTACTTC. It encodes CASSGARPYEQYF.

The chain has TRBV2 and TRBJ1-1; 10 bases align to TRBD1. This CDR3 spans 15 amino acids. Per the germline V gene, CDR1 is SNHLY and CDR2 is FYNNEI. The V and J ends lost 10 bases and 3 bases, in that order; junction bases with no gene match: 11. Here the CDR3 reads CATETGGFGDTEAFF. CDR3 bases: TGTGCCACAGAGACAGGGGGCTTCGGGGACACTGAAGCTTTCTTT.

This clonotype was found a few times. The chain uses TRBV7-4 and TRBJ1-4; no definite D call. Trimming stripped 3 bases from V and 3 bases from J, with 20 bases between. The CDR3 contains 18 residues. The germline V gene encodes CDR1 SGHVT and CDR2 SQSDAQ. This chain's CDR3 is CASSLEYSLDRANEKLFF. The CDR3 DNA reads TGTGCCAGCAGCTTGGAATACAGCTTGGATAGAGCTAATGAAAAACTGTTTTTT.